This TCR beta chain came from a study of human T cells and chemical hapten exposure. TCRdb redid the calling of the RACE reads with MiXCR, one entry per CDR3 protein. The repertoire holds tens of thousands of distinct CDR3 sequences, about 14% seen once, with roughly 4.8% in the top ten. CDR3 length equals 12 residues. CDR1 and CDR2 from the germline V gene are DFQATT and SNEGSKA (reference sequence). Trimming stripped 3 bases from V and 3 bases from J, with 7 bases between. Described time point: pre-sensitization, week 0. Indicated treatment: therapeutic diphenylcyclopropenone sensitization with weekly scalp DPC.

This TCR was recovered from a woman aged 45-60 years with alopecia areata. Some clones in this sample may be carry-over from other donors' samples. The sequencing here drew on whole blood, taken in connection with sensitization to the hapten diphenylcyclopropenone (DPC). The V and J genes are TRBV20-1 and TRBJ2-3, with D hard to call. CDR3 region: CSARDPTDTQYF. For the CDR3, the DNA is TGCAGTGCTAGGGACCCTACAGATACGCAGTATTTT.